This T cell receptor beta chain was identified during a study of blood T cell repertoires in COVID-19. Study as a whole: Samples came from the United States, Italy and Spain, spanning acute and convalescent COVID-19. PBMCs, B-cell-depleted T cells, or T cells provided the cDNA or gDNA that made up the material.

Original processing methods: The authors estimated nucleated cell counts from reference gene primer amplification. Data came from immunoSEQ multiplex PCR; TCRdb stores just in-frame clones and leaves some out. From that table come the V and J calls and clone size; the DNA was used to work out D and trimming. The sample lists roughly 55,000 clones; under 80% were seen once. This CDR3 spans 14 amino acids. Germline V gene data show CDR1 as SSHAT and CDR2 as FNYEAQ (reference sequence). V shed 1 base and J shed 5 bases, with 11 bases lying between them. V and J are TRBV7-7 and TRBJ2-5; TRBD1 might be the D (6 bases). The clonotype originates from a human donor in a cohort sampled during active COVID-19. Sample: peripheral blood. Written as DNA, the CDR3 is TGTGCCAGCAGCTTAGACGGCCAGGGGGAGACCCAGTACTTC. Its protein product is CASSLDGQGETQYF.